One T cell receptor (beta chain) is described in this entry. The data derive from a study of blood T cell repertoires in COVID-19. Study summary: Samples of COVID-19 (acute and convalescent) were obtained from the United States, Italy and Spain. The cDNA or gDNA used as material had been derived from T cells, B-cell-depleted T cells, or PBMCs.

In the study's own analysis: It was from reference gene primer amplification that nucleated cell counts were estimated. Here immunoSEQ multiplex PCR was the method, and the copy in TCRdb shows in-frame clones only, minus some. That table furnishes V, J and clone size, whereas the DNA furnished D and trimming. In the table there are more than 250,000 clones, roughly 84% of which are singletons. This clonotype originated in a man aged 50 to 59 with active or convalescent COVID-19. Sequenced material: peripheral blood.

For the CDR3, the DNA is TGCAGTGCTAGTAGCGGGATCGAAGGCGAGCAGTACTTC. Amino acids: CSASSGIEGEQYF. V is TRBV20-1 and J is TRBJ2-7; 8 bases align to TRBD2. CDR1 DFQATT and CDR2 SNEGSKA come from the germline V gene (reference sequence). CDR3 length: 13 residues. Unmatched junction bases numbered 7, after V lost 3 bases and J lost 6 bases.